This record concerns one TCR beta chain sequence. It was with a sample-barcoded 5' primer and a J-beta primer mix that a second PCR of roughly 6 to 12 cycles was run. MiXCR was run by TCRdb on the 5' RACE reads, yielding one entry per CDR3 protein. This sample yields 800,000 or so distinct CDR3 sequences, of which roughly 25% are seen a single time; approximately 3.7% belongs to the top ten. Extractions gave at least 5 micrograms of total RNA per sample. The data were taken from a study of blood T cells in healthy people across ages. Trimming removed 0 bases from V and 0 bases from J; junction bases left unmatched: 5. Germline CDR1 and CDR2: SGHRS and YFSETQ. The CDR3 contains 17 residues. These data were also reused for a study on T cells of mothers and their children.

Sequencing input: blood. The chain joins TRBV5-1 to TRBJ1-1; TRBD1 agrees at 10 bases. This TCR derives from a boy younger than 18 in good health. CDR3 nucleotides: TGCGCCAGCAGCTTGGCGGGACAGGGGCGCATGAACACTGAAGCTTTCTTT. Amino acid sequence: CASSLAGQGRMNTEAFF.